This T cell receptor beta chain was identified in a study of human T cells and chemical hapten exposure. Looking at the study overall: Alopecia areata, totalis or universalis was found in mostly female patients. Largely, small differences in pooled library volume made per-sample TCR yields vary. Overall study results and limits: Clustering by CDR3 similarity yielded significantly more large clusters from expanded TCRs than controls.

TCRdb recomputed calls from the RACE reads with MiXCR, one row per CDR3 protein. The sample shows roughly 30,000 distinct CDR3 sequences, 7.5% to 10% of them seen only once. This CDR3 region has 12 residues. The V gene lost 3 bases and the J gene lost 7 bases, with 4 bases spanning the gap. Looked up from germline, CDR1 is LGHDT and CDR2 is YNNKEL (reference sequence). In regard to this clonotype: Its antigen is still unknown.

Time point in this sample: patch test 2, 6 weeks after DPC sensitization. Treatment denoted: therapeutic diphenylcyclopropenone sensitization with weekly scalp DPC. Donation of samples came from alopecia patients who were 18 to 70 years old and suitable for DPC. V is TRBV3-1 and J is TRBJ1-6; no reliable D call. Here the sequenced sample was whole blood, taken in connection with sensitization to the hapten diphenylcyclopropenone (DPC). This sequence was found in a man between 25 and 39 years old with alopecia areata. Some clones in this sample may be carry-over from other donors' samples. The CDR3 DNA follows: TGTGCCAGCAGCCAGGGAAATTCACCCCTCCACTTT. Its translation is CASSQGNSPLHF.